These T cell receptor beta chains were read from a single sample in a study of blood T cell repertoires in COVID-19. Sequenced by immunoSEQ multiplex PCR; TCRdb stores in-frame clones only, minus some. The sample has around 230,000 clones, over 80% seen once. The material sequenced was PBMCs or T cells enriched from blood (not recorded which). These receptors all stem from a man between 18 and 35 years old with acute COVID-19. Both conserved end residues are part of each CDR3. Each record gives: CDR3 protein, CDR3 DNA, D gene, J gene, V gene. D genes are given only for firm matches.

CDR3aa: CASSLLLAGAGYEQYF
CDR3nt: TGTGCCAGCAGTCTACTACTAGCGGGAGCTGGCTACGAGCAGTACTTC
d_gene: TRBD2
j_gene: TRBJ2-7
v_gene: TRBV28

CDR3aa: CASSESSSGEAFF
CDR3nt: TGTGCCAGCAGTGAGTCATCGAGTGGTGAAGCTTTCTTT
d_gene: -
j_gene: TRBJ1-1
v_gene: TRBV2

CDR3aa: CASRGPPFATGGYTF
CDR3nt: TGTGCCAGCAGGGGACCTCCTTTCGCTACAGGGGGCTACACCTTC
d_gene: -
j_gene: TRBJ1-2
v_gene: TRBV27

CDR3aa: CASSYRGTGQDEQYF
CDR3nt: TGTGCCAGCAGTTACCGGGGGACAGGGCAGGACGAGCAGTACTTC
d_gene: TRBD1
j_gene: TRBJ2-7
v_gene: TRBV6-5

CDR3aa: CASSPRIGGRNKTDTQYF
CDR3nt: TGTGCCAGCTCACCAAGAATAGGCGGGAGGAATAAAACAGATACGCAGTATTTT
d_gene: TRBD2
j_gene: TRBJ2-3
v_gene: TRBV18

CDR3aa: CASSPGLGPYDEQFF
CDR3nt: TGTGCCAGCAGCCCGGGACTAGGGCCCTACGATGAGCAGTTCTTC
d_gene: TRBD2
j_gene: TRBJ2-1
v_gene: TRBV7-9

CDR3aa: CASSLEGTGTNTEAFF
CDR3nt: TGCGCCAGCAGCTTGGAAGGGACAGGGACGAACACTGAAGCTTTCTTT
d_gene: TRBD1
j_gene: TRBJ1-1
v_gene: TRBV5-1

CDR3aa: CASSQGSGQGSGYTF
CDR3nt: TGCGCCAGCAGCCAAGGGTCGGGACAGGGTTCTGGCTACACCTTC
d_gene: TRBD1
j_gene: TRBJ1-2
v_gene: TRBV4-1

CDR3aa: CASSLIRDGYTF
CDR3nt: TGTGCCAGCAGCCTCATCCGGGATGGCTACACCTTC
d_gene: -
j_gene: TRBJ1-2
v_gene: TRBV7-9

CDR3aa: CANTDRGCRYLFF
CDR3nt: TGTGCCAACACAGACAGGGGGTGCCGATATCTGTTTTTT
d_gene: TRBD1
j_gene: TRBJ1-4
v_gene: TRBV19

CDR3aa: CASREAGNTIYF
CDR3nt: TGTGCCAGCCGGGAGGCCGGAAACACCATATATTTT
d_gene: -
j_gene: TRBJ1-3
v_gene: TRBV28

CDR3aa: CASSSGGAGQPQHF
CDR3nt: TGTGCCAGCAGTTCAGGGGGCGCGGGCCAGCCCCAGCATTTT
d_gene: TRBD1
j_gene: TRBJ1-5
v_gene: TRBV28

CDR3aa: CASSHRQGWTGELFF
CDR3nt: TGTGCCAGCAGCCACCGACAGGGGTGGACCGGGGAGCTGTTTTTT
d_gene: -
j_gene: TRBJ2-2
v_gene: TRBV21-1

CDR3aa: CASSAGTSGPKLGQFF
CDR3nt: TGTGCCAGCAGTGCCGGGACTAGCGGCCCAAAGCTGGGGCAGTTCTTC
d_gene: TRBD2
j_gene: TRBJ2-1
v_gene: TRBV2

CDR3aa: CASSSPGQGGPYSNQPQHF
CDR3nt: TGTGCCAGCAGCTCGCCGGGACAGGGGGGGCCTTATAGCAATCAGCCCCAGCATTTT
d_gene: TRBD1
j_gene: TRBJ1-5
v_gene: TRBV7-2

CDR3aa: CASSSGQGVSYEQYF
CDR3nt: TGTGCCAGCAGTTCCGGACAGGGAGTTTCCTACGAGCAGTACTTC
d_gene: TRBD1
j_gene: TRBJ2-7
v_gene: TRBV28

CDR3aa: CASSLRVGSSYNEQFF
CDR3nt: TGTGCCAGCAGCTTACGCGTGGGGAGCTCCTACAATGAGCAGTTCTTC
d_gene: -
j_gene: TRBJ2-1
v_gene: TRBV7-8

CDR3aa: CASSLGTGRGEKLFF
CDR3nt: TGTGCCAGCAGCTTGGGGACAGGGAGAGGTGAAAAACTGTTTTTT
d_gene: TRBD1
j_gene: TRBJ1-4
v_gene: TRBV5-8

CDR3aa: CASSQDSGEVNEQFF
CDR3nt: TGCGCCAGCAGCCAAGATAGCGGGGAGGTGAATGAGCAGTTCTTC
d_gene: TRBD2
j_gene: TRBJ2-1
v_gene: TRBV4-1

CDR3aa: CASSYPPLRERYEQYF
CDR3nt: TGTGCCAGCAGTTACCCACCCCTCCGGGAGCGGTACGAGCAGTACTTC
d_gene: -
j_gene: TRBJ2-7
v_gene: TRBV6-6

CDR3aa: CASSSTVGETQYF
CDR3nt: TGTGCCAGCAGCTCCACAGTGGGAGAGACCCAGTACTTC
d_gene: -
j_gene: TRBJ2-5
v_gene: TRBV7-3

CDR3aa: CASSGQGWGSGTDTQYF
CDR3nt: TGCGCCAGCAGTGGACAGGGGTGGGGAAGCGGCACAGATACGCAGTATTTT
d_gene: TRBD1
j_gene: TRBJ2-3
v_gene: TRBV10-1

CDR3aa: CASSPRTSGLNEQFF
CDR3nt: TGTGCCAGCAGCCCCCGGACTAGCGGCCTCAATGAGCAGTTCTTC
d_gene: TRBD2
j_gene: TRBJ2-1
v_gene: TRBV3-1/TRBV3-2

CDR3aa: CASSHSSGIFFRINNEQFF
CDR3nt: TGTGCCAGCAGCCACTCTAGCGGGATCTTTTTCCGGATCAACAATGAGCAGTTCTTC
d_gene: TRBD2
j_gene: TRBJ2-1
v_gene: TRBV14